The 17 T cell receptor beta chains given below trace back to one sample, sequenced in a study of blood T cell repertoires in COVID-19. Method: immunoSEQ multiplex PCR; TCRdb's copy keeps in-frame clones and lacks some. The sample lists about 230,000 clones, 70% to 90% seen once, with around 1% in the top ten. The source material was peripheral blood. The receptors stem from a man in his forties with acute or convalescent COVID-19.

The rearrangement links TRBV9 to TRBJ1-1; D is possibly TRBD1 (6 bases). Germline V gene data show CDR1 as SGDLS and CDR2 as YYNGEE. This CDR3 spans 14 amino acids. V was trimmed by 0 bases and J by 6 bases, leaving 12 bases between them. CDR3 sequence reads: CASSVDATGSEAFF. CDR3 nucleotides: TGTGCCAGCAGCGTAGACGCAACAGGGTCTGAAGCTTTCTTT.

V and J are TRBV5-1 and TRBJ2-1, with 9 bases matching TRBD1. The CDR3 is 16 residues long. In germline, CDR1 is SGHRS, CDR2 YFSETQ. The J segment lost 6 bases and the V segment lost 5 bases, leaving 12 bases of the junction unmatched. CDR3 residues: CASSLGGTGSLNEQFF. CDR3 DNA sequence: TGCGCCAGCAGTTTAGGCGGGACAGGGTCTCTCAATGAGCAGTTCTTC.

The CDR3 nucleotides are TGTGCCACCAGTTTCAGGGTGAGCTCCTACGAGCAGTACTTC. This gives the protein CATSFRVSSYEQYF. The genes are TRBV24-1 and TRBJ2-7; a weak D match, TRBD1 (5 bases). V lost 6 bases and J lost 0, with 11 bases in between. This CDR3 has 14 residues. The germline V gene encodes CDR1 KGHDR and CDR2 SFDVKD.

This clone was observed a handful of times. V usage is TRBV2 and J usage is TRBJ1-5, with D tentatively TRBD1 (6 bases). The germline V gene has CDR1 SNHLY and CDR2 FYNNEI. The CDR3 extends over 15 amino acids. The V end was cut by 9 bases, the J end by 3 bases, with 18 bases between. This chain's CDR3 is CASSQYTGPNQPQHF. DNA of the CDR3: TGTGCCAGTAGCCAATATACAGGGCCCAATCAGCCCCAGCATTTT.

This chain joins TRBV18 and TRBJ2-7, with 8 bases that match TRBD1. J gave up 0 bases and V 6 bases, and 4 bases lay outside the gene matches. In germline, CDR1 is KGHSH, CDR2 LQKENI. The CDR3 has 14 residues. This CDR3 is CASSWTGSSYEQYF. CDR3 nucleotide sequence: TGTGCCAGCTCCTGGACAGGGAGCTCCTACGAGCAGTACTTC.

V gene TRBV5-1 combines with J gene TRBJ2-1; possible D gene TRBD2, 6 bases. V was pared by 3 bases and J by 7 bases, with 17 bases between. The length of the CDR3 is 15 residues. The germline gives CDR1 SGHRS, CDR2 YFSETQ. The CDR3 DNA is TGCGCCAGCAGCTCCTCTATCGGGGGACCGAATGAGCAGTTCTTC. Its protein is CASSSSIGGPNEQFF. Using reference TRBV5-1 and TRBJ2-1 for the parts outside the CDR3, the full variable domain is KAGVTQTPRYLIKTRGQQVTLSCSPISGHRSVSWYQQTPGQGLQFLFEYFSETQRNKGNFPGRFSGRQFSNSRSEMNVSTLELGDSALYLCASSSSIGGPNEQFFGPGTRLTVL.

In this sample, this clone turned up a few times. This chain uses TRBV6-4 with TRBJ1-6; D might be TRBD1 (6 bases). Trimming left V 5 bases short and J 7 bases short, with 12 bases between. Germline values: CDR1 MRHNA, CDR2 SNTAGT. This CDR3 comprises 14 residues. In DNA form, the CDR3 reads TGTGCCAGCAGTCCCACAGGGTGGAATTCACCCCTCCACTTT. It is translated as CASSPTGWNSPLHF.

This sequence joins TRBV19 and TRBJ2-7; 7 bases map to TRBD1. The CDR3 loop spans 13 amino acids. J lost 6 bases, V lost 4 bases, and 6 bases had no gene match. Germline V gene lookup returns CDR1 LNHDA and CDR2 SQIVND (reference sequence). CDR3 sequence: CASSRQGGGEQYF. The CDR3 DNA reads TGTGCCAGTAGTAGACAGGGTGGCGGCGAGCAGTACTTC.

The chain employs TRBV24-1 and TRBJ2-6; D is ambiguous. CDR3 length equals 13 residues. CDR1 and CDR2 from the germline V gene are KGHDR and SFDVKD. V gave up 2 bases and J gave up 12 bases, with 10 bases separating them. The CDR3 DNA reads as TGTGCCACCAGTGATTGGATGGGCAGCGTCCTGACTTTC. Amino acid sequence: CATSDWMGSVLTF.

This chain links TRBV29-1 with TRBJ1-2; weak D call: TRBD1 (6 bases). V was trimmed by 6 bases and J by 3 bases, leaving 14 bases between them. The CDR3 is made up of 13 amino acids. CDR1 SQVTM and CDR2 ANQGSEA come from the germline V gene. CDR3 bases: TGCAGCGTAGAACGACAGGCCGACTATGGCTACACCTTC. Amino acids: CSVERQADYGYTF. The full variable domain, rest sourced from reference TRBV29-1 and TRBJ1-2, is SAVISQKPSRDICQRGTSLTIQCQVDSQVTMMFWYRQQPGQSLTLIATANQGSEATYESGFVIDKFPISRPNLTFSTLTVSNMSPEDSSIYLCSVERQADYGYTFGSGTRLTVV.

This sequence joins TRBV6-5 and TRBJ2-2, with TRBD1 matching 7 bases. The germline gives CDR1 MNHEY, CDR2 SVGAGI. J lost 7 bases, V lost 4 bases, and 3 bases had no gene match. This CDR3 is 13 amino acids long. The CDR3 DNA reads as TGTGCCAGCAGTTTGACAGGGATCGGGGAGCTGTTTTTT. Translated, it gives CASSLTGIGELFF.

The rearrangement uses TRBV30 and TRBJ2-3, with 11 nucleotides matching TRBD1. Germline V gene lookup returns CDR1 GTSNPN and CDR2 SVGIG (reference sequence). The CDR3 extends over 16 amino acids. J lost 3 bases, V lost 5 bases, and 10 bases had no gene match. The CDR3 sequence: CAWRRGTGGSTDTQYF. In DNA, the CDR3 is TGTGCCTGGCGTCGTGGGACAGGGGGAAGTACAGATACGCAGTATTTT.

This clone was counted a few times. The V call is TRBV28, the J call TRBJ1-5; TRBD1 aligns across 8 bases. This CDR3 region has 15 residues. V gave up 10 bases and J gave up 5 bases; unmatched junction bases: 13. Germline CDR1 MDHEN, CDR2 SYDVKM. This CDR3 is CAIRIDRGGDQPQHF. CDR3 bases: TGTGCCATTAGAATAGACAGGGGAGGGGATCAGCCCCAGCATTTT.

The rearrangement uses TRBV19 and TRBJ1-5; TRBD1 matches 10 bases. This CDR3 is built from 16 residues. Germline trimming cut 2 bases from V and 5 bases from J; bases unmatched to any gene: 6. Per the germline V gene, CDR1 is LNHDA and CDR2 is SQIVND (reference sequence). CDR3 nucleotides: TGTGCCAGTAGTATAACCCCCGGGACAGGGGATCAGCCCCAGCATTTT. The encoded protein is CASSITPGTGDQPQHF.

This chain uses TRBV6-5 with TRBJ2-2; no reliable D call. In germline, CDR1 is MNHEY, CDR2 SVGAGI. The germline V and J ends were trimmed by 6 bases and 2 bases, with 13 bases remaining between them. The CDR3 covers 15 residues. The CDR3 region is CASSPNPDNTGELFF. The CDR3 DNA follows: TGTGCCAGCAGCCCCAACCCAGATAACACCGGGGAGCTGTTTTTT.

Concerning this clone: Lacking the conserved final phenylalanine or tryptophan, this CDR3 likely reflects a read error. This chain links TRBV15 with TRBJ1-1; D is unresolved. CDR1 LNHNV and CDR2 YYDKDF come from the germline V gene (reference sequence). The CDR3 spans 15 residues. V shed 0 bases and J shed 1 base, with 9 bases lying between them. In DNA form, the CDR3 reads TGTGCCACCAGCAGAGATTTCCGGGGGAACACTGAAGCTTTCCTT. This codes for CATSRDFRGNTEAFL.

V is TRBV10-3 and J is TRBJ2-7, with 10 bases lining up with TRBD1. This CDR3 contains 14 residues. The junction had 5 bases not matched to a gene; V was cut back by 9 bases and J by 0 bases. Germline-derived CDR1 and CDR2 are ENHRY and SYGVKD. Here the CDR3 DNA reads TGTGCCATTTCCCGGGACAGGGGCTCCTACGAGCAGTACTTC. This gives the protein CAISRDRGSYEQYF.